The source of this T cell receptor (beta chain) is a study of shared clonotypes between healthy human individuals. Study context: A donor's plate count was three for CD4 naive and three for CD4 memory; CD8 naive had two and CD8 memory one.

Sequencing used immunoSEQ multiplex PCR; TCRdb keeps in-frame clones, though not all of them. The sample contains about 2.1 million clones, approximately 92% of which appear only once. Selected positively for CCR7 and CD45RO-negative, naive CD8 cells excluded terminally differentiated effector memory CD45RA+ cells. In the case of this clone: At the DNA level, this CDR3 is encoded by other sequences in the same sample as well.

Germline CDR1 reads MNHEY; CDR2 reads SMNVEV (reference sequence). Trimming left V 2 bases short and J 5 bases short, with 13 bases between. The CDR3 spans 14 residues. The sequence derives from a man between 18 and 29 years old in good health. Some clones in this sample may be carry-over from other donors' samples. V is TRBV27 and J is TRBJ2-7; the D gene is possibly TRBD2 (7 bases). Sequenced sample: naive CD8+ T cells from PBMCs. CDR3 DNA sequence: TGTGCCAGCAGTTTACGGGGGGCTCTCCACGAGCAGTACTTC. Translated: CASSLRGALHEQYF.